What follows are 26 T cell receptor beta chains derived from one specimen sequenced in a study of OX40 agonist ivuxolimab in advanced cancers. Sequenced by immunoSEQ multiplex PCR; TCRdb stores in-frame clones only, minus some. The top ten hold 6.5% to 9.5% of the sample, which has around 49,000 clones, 75% to 80% seen once. The sample consisted of CD4+ or CD8+ T cells sorted from blood, taken in a trial of the OX40 agonist ivuxolimab. These receptors all stem from an adult with an advanced solid tumor such as melanoma, head and neck, liver or kidney cancer.

The chain couples TRBV19 to TRBJ1-5; the D gene is possibly TRBD1 (6 bases). This CDR3 is 15 amino acids long. Looked up from germline, CDR1 is LNHDA and CDR2 is SQIVND (reference sequence). Trimming removed 10 bases at V and 0 bases at J, with 16 bases between. The CDR3 nucleotides are TGTGCCACCATCGGACAGACCTATAGCAATCAGCCCCAGCATTTT. It codes for CATIGQTYSNQPQHF.

The chain carries TRBV19 and TRBJ2-3; D unclear. Germline V gives CDR1 LNHDA, CDR2 SQIVND (reference sequence). The CDR3 has 15 amino acids. Trimming removed 1 base at V and 6 bases at J, with 14 bases between. The CDR3 DNA is TGTGCCAGTAGTATAGGGTCCATTCCGAGGGATACGCAGTATTTT. This codes for CASSIGSIPRDTQYF. Complete variable domain (other parts from reference TRBV19 and TRBJ2-3): DGGITQSPKYLFRKEGQNVTLSCEQNLNHDAMYWYRQDPGQGLRLIYYSQIVNDFQKGDIAEGYSVSREKKESFPLTVTSAQKNPTAFYLCASSIGSIPRDTQYFGPGTRLTVL.

This clone has just one count. This chain uses TRBV19 with TRBJ2-7, with 10 nucleotides matching TRBD2. The CDR3 has 15 residues. Germline CDR1 is LNHDA and CDR2 is SQIVND (reference sequence). With 4 bases clipped from V and 3 bases from J, the junction kept 6 bases outside the gene matches. The CDR3 bases are TGTGCCAGTAGTACCTGGCTAGCGGGGGACTACGAGCAGTACTTC. Its protein is CASSTWLAGDYEQYF.

By frequency in the sample, this clone is medium-sized. The J gene is TRBJ2-7, the V gene TRBV19; a possible D gene is TRBD2 (6 bases). This CDR3 is built from 14 residues. The germline V gene has CDR1 LNHDA and CDR2 SQIVND (reference sequence). Deletions cut 4 bases from V and 4 bases from J, with 14 bases between. The chain's CDR3 is CASSRGGKWYEQYF. CDR3 coding DNA: TGTGCCAGTAGTAGGGGCGGGAAGTGGTACGAGCAGTACTTC. The entire variable domain, with the rest obtained from reference TRBV19 and TRBJ2-7, is as follows: DGGITQSPKYLFRKEGQNVTLSCEQNLNHDAMYWYRQDPGQGLRLIYYSQIVNDFQKGDIAEGYSVSREKKESFPLTVTSAQKNPTAFYLCASSRGGKWYEQYFGPGTRLTVT.

The rearrangement links TRBV5-6 to TRBJ2-2, with D possibly TRBD2 on 5 matching bases. Trimming took 0 bases from V and 3 from J, leaving 9 bases between them. Looked up from germline, CDR1 is SGHDT and CDR2 is YYEEEE. The CDR3 is 15 amino acids. The CDR3 nucleotides read TGTGCCAGCAGCTTGGAACTAGAGGACACCGGGGAGCTGTTTTTT. Amino acid sequence: CASSLELEDTGELFF.

CDR3 in amino acids: CASSSPSGRFYEQYF. Here the CDR3 DNA reads TGTGCCAGCAGTTCCCCTAGCGGCCGCTTCTACGAGCAGTACTTC. V and J are TRBV6-5 and TRBJ2-7; TRBD2 matches 7 bases. The junction had 9 bases not matched to a gene; V was cut back by 4 bases and J by 3 bases. CDR1 and CDR2 from the germline V gene are MNHEY and SVGAGI. The CDR3 sequence is 15 residues long.

This clone appeared once. The chain uses TRBV6-5 and TRBJ1-2; D is possibly TRBD1 (6 bases). Trimming stripped 2 bases from V and 7 bases from J, with 14 bases between. This CDR3 contains 14 residues. The germline V gene encodes CDR1 MNHEY and CDR2 SVGAGI. CDR3 DNA: TGTGCCAGCAGTTACGAGGGGGGCGCGGGTGGCTACACCTTC. Protein product: CASSYEGGAGGYTF.

V and J are TRBV7-2 and TRBJ1-4; D unresolved. The CDR3 runs 12 residues. Trimming took off 2 bases at V and 8 bases at J, with 6 bases between the two ends. Germline V CDR1 and CDR2: SGHTA, FQGNSA. The CDR3 DNA is TGTGCCAGCAGCTTATTCGGAGAAAAACTGTTTTTT. Amino acid sequence: CASSLFGEKLFF.

The chain uses TRBV6-5 and TRBJ1-2; TRBD1 might be the D (6 bases). The V gene lost 5 bases and the J gene lost 7 bases, with 14 bases spanning the gap. Germline CDR1 MNHEY, CDR2 SVGAGI. This CDR3 contains 13 residues. The CDR3 nucleotides are TGTGCCAGCAGTCCACAGGGTTCAAGTGGCTACACCTTC. It encodes CASSPQGSSGYTF.

This clone occurred once. V is TRBV10-2 and J is TRBJ2-7; 8 positions match TRBD2. The CDR3 covers 18 residues. CDR1 is WSHSY and CDR2 is SAAADI in the germline V gene. With V trimmed by 4 bases and J by 3 bases, 17 bases remained unmatched. The CDR3 DNA sequence: TGCGCCAGCAGTGGCCTTGGGGGCCCGGGAGGGAGGTTCTACGAGCAGTACTTC. Translation: CASSGLGGPGGRFYEQYF.

This chain connects TRBV28 to TRBJ2-1; D possibly matches TRBD1 or TRBD2 (5 bases each). The CDR3 contains 14 residues. Looked up from germline, CDR1 is MDHEN and CDR2 is SYDVKM. V lost 7 bases, J lost 4 bases, and 14 bases lay in between. CDR3 region: CASIGLGEYNEQFF. CDR3 in DNA: TGTGCCAGCATCGGACTGGGGGAATACAATGAGCAGTTCTTC.

The chain links TRBV6-5 to TRBJ2-6; D could derive from TRBD1 or TRBD2 (5 bases each). Per the germline V gene, CDR1 is MNHEY and CDR2 is SVGAGI. There are 15 residues in the CDR3. Trimming shortened V by 1 base and J by 4 bases, and 8 bases separated the two germline ends. This chain's CDR3 is CASSYLGTGANVLTF. The CDR3, as DNA: TGTGCCAGCAGTTACTTGGGGACCGGGGCCAACGTCCTGACTTTC.

This clone has only a few counts. The chain employs TRBV5-4 and TRBJ2-2, with 7 bases identical to TRBD2. Germline V lookup: CDR1 SGHNT, CDR2 YYREEE (reference sequence). V lost 2 bases to trimming and J lost 6 bases; unmatched junction nucleotides: 7. The CDR3 is made up of 15 amino acids. CDR3: CASSFGGRASGELFF. The DNA of the CDR3 is TGTGCCAGCAGCTTCGGAGGGAGGGCTTCCGGGGAGCTGTTTTTT.

V is TRBV11-3 and J is TRBJ2-3; D is possibly TRBD1 (6 bases). Trimming took 0 bases from V and 2 from J, leaving 9 bases between them. Germline V gene data show CDR1 as SGHNT and CDR2 as YENEEA. The length of the CDR3 is 15 residues. The CDR3 is CASSLEGGYTDTQYF. The CDR3, as DNA: TGTGCCAGCAGCTTAGAAGGGGGATACACAGATACGCAGTATTTT.

This clone has a handful of counts. V is TRBV6-6 and J is TRBJ1-2; D is possibly TRBD1 (5 bases). There are 12 residues in the CDR3. Trimming removed 5 bases at V and 5 bases at J, with 9 bases between. Germline CDR1 is MNHNY and CDR2 is SVGAGI (reference sequence). This CDR3 reads CASSTTEYGYTF. CDR3 DNA sequence: TGTGCCAGCAGTACGACAGAGTATGGCTACACCTTC.

The V call is TRBV5-1, the J call TRBJ1-1, with D possibly TRBD1 on 5 matching bases. This CDR3 comprises 15 residues. The germline V and J ends were trimmed by 0 bases and 6 bases, with 15 bases remaining between them. Germline values: CDR1 SGHRS, CDR2 YFSETQ. Here the CDR3 DNA reads TGCGCCAGCAGCTTGGAGGGGACTACTTTTTCTGAAGCTTTCTTT. As protein: CASSLEGTTFSEAFF. The whole variable domain, filled in from reference TRBV5-1 and TRBJ1-1, reads KAGVTQTPRYLIKTRGQQVTLSCSPISGHRSVSWYQQTPGQGLQFLFEYFSETQRNKGNFPGRFSGRQFSNSRSEMNVSTLELGDSALYLCASSLEGTTFSEAFFGQGTRLTVV.

The rearrangement links TRBV6-1 to TRBJ1-2; no reliable D call. The CDR3 contains 13 residues. V lost 7 bases and J lost 1, with 10 bases in between. Germline V CDR1 and CDR2: MNHNS, SASEGT. The DNA for the CDR3 is TGTGCCAGCATTGGCGGAAATAACTATGGCTACACCTTC. Translating it yields CASIGGNNYGYTF.

The chain recombines TRBV5-8 with TRBJ2-5; 12 bases match TRBD1. J was trimmed by 5 bases and V by 2 bases; bases with no gene match: 4. From germline, CDR1 is SGHTS and CDR2 YDEGEE. The CDR3 runs 15 residues. The CDR3 bases are TGTGCCAGCAGCTTTGGGACAGGGGGCAGGGAGACCCAGTACTTC. Translated, it gives CASSFGTGGRETQYF.

The chain is built from TRBV19 and TRBJ2-5; 8 bases line up with TRBD1. Trimming removed 3 bases from V and 6 bases from J; junction bases left unmatched: 6. CDR3 size: 14 residues. In germline, CDR1 is LNHDA, CDR2 SQIVND (reference sequence). CDR3 sequence: CASSMGRTGKTQYF. The DNA of the CDR3 is TGTGCCAGTAGTATGGGTAGGACAGGGAAGACCCAGTACTTC.

V and J are TRBV5-1 and TRBJ1-1, with 7 bases fitting TRBD1. V lost 0 bases to trimming and J lost 1 base; unmatched junction nucleotides: 0. CDR3 length equals 14 residues. Per germline, CDR1 SGHRS and CDR2 YFSETQ. DNA for the CDR3: TGCGCCAGCAGCTTGGACAGGGGGAACACTGAAGCTTTCTTT. Translation: CASSLDRGNTEAFF.

The chain carries TRBV11-2 and TRBJ2-5; 7 nucleotides line up with TRBD2. The J segment lost 7 bases and the V segment lost 5 bases, leaving 13 bases of the junction unmatched. The CDR3 covers 15 residues. Per germline, CDR1 SGHAT and CDR2 FQNNGV. In nucleotides, the CDR3 is TGTGCCAGCAGCCGTACCCGGGAGGAGGGAGCGACCCAGTACTTC. Translation gives CASSRTREEGATQYF.

The J gene is TRBJ1-2, the V gene TRBV13; D unclear. With 2 bases removed from V and 9 bases from J, the gap between germline ends came to 25 bases. The CDR3 runs to 17 residues. Germline lookup yields CDR1 PRHDT and CDR2 FYEKMQ (reference sequence). The CDR3 DNA follows: TGTGCCAGCAGCTTATCTACAGTCCGTATCTGGGCGAGGAGCTACACCTTC. Its protein product is CASSLSTVRIWARSYTF.

Only one count was recorded for this clone. J is TRBJ1-5 and V is TRBV4-3; 7 bases align to TRBD1. Germline CDR1 LGHNA, CDR2 YSLEER. This CDR3 is 15 amino acids long. V was pared by 2 bases and J by 4 bases, with 5 bases of the junction left unmatched. The CDR3: CASSQQTGTNQPQHF. The CDR3 DNA reads as TGCGCCAGCAGCCAACAGACAGGGACAAATCAGCCCCAGCATTTT.

The gene calls are TRBV5-5 and TRBJ2-1; D ambiguous. V gave up 0 bases and J gave up 4 bases, with 11 bases separating them. CDR1 is SGHKS and CDR2 is YYEKEE in the germline V gene (reference sequence). This CDR3 is 15 amino acids long. CDR3 residues: CASSLAITDYNEQFF. For the CDR3, the DNA is TGTGCCAGCAGCTTGGCGATAACAGATTACAATGAGCAGTTCTTC.

There are a few counts of this clone. The chain combines TRBV19 with TRBJ1-2; the D is unclear. Per the germline V gene, CDR1 is LNHDA and CDR2 is SQIVND (reference sequence). V lost 3 bases and J 8 bases, leaving 16 bases between the germline ends. This CDR3 is built from 14 residues. The CDR3 sequence: CASSIRPPTGGYTF. The CDR3 DNA follows: TGTGCCAGTAGTATTAGGCCCCCCACGGGAGGCTACACCTTC. Together with reference TRBV19 and TRBJ1-2, the CDR3 gives the full variable domain: DGGITQSPKYLFRKEGQNVTLSCEQNLNHDAMYWYRQDPGQGLRLIYYSQIVNDFQKGDIAEGYSVSREKKESFPLTVTSAQKNPTAFYLCASSIRPPTGGYTFGSGTRLTVV.

This clone was seen a handful of times. The rearrangement uses TRBV2 and TRBJ2-7; tentatively, D is TRBD1 or TRBD2 (5 bases each). V lost 1 base, J lost 12 bases, and 7 bases lay in between. This CDR3 region has 10 residues. Looked up from germline, CDR1 is SNHLY and CDR2 is FYNNEI. The CDR3 protein is CASSEGGMYF. DNA of the CDR3: TGTGCCAGCAGTGAAGGGGGGATGTACTTC.